This T cell receptor beta chain comes out of a study of blood T cell repertoires in COVID-19. Looking at the study overall: Samples taken during acute and convalescent COVID-19 were collected in the United States, Italy and Spain. Nucleic acid was either cDNA or gDNA, and it came from T cells, B-cell-depleted T cells, or PBMCs.

The CDR3 is made up of 15 amino acids. Germline CDR1 and CDR2: SGHRS and YFSETQ. V dropped 2 bases and J dropped 3 bases, with 11 bases sitting between them. Patients at the Seattle site were enrolled during active infection and followed longitudinally. As processed by the authors: Cell counts per sample came from amplifying reference gene primers. Sequencing was performed with immunoSEQ multiplex PCR; in TCRdb, only in-frame clones are kept and a portion is missing. Clone size and the V and J calls come from that table; the DNA yielded D and trimming. The sample holds 390,000 or so clones, roughly nine tenths seen once.

The chain has TRBV5-1 and TRBJ2-2; D is perhaps TRBD1 (6 bases). This clonotype was obtained from a young woman with COVID-19, enrolled during active disease. Sample: peripheral blood. Here the CDR3 DNA reads TGCGCCAGCAGCTTCCTTCACAGGGACACCGGGGAGCTGTTTTTT. Translation gives CASSFLHRDTGELFF.